This is a list of T cell receptor beta chains from one sample in a study of cytotoxic CD8 clonotypes in ibrutinib-treated CLL. The protocol was immunoSEQ multiplex PCR, while the TCRdb copy is restricted to in-frame clones and leaves out a portion. The sample has tens of thousands of clones, around 84% seen once. Here the sequenced sample was PBMCs, taken before ibrutinib treatment. Receptors were obtained from a human donor with chronic lymphocytic leukemia. Each CDR3 is given with its conserved first and last residue. Each record gives: clone size, D gene, V gene, J gene, CDR3 DNA, CDR3 protein. The D gene is left open where the match is weak. Only part of the rows carry a size: once, few, many, or a class if the clone is expanded.

-	-	TRBV5-4	TRBJ1-1	TGTGCCAGCAGCTTGTGGGGGACGAGGACTGAAGCTTTCTTT	CASSLWGTRTEAFF
-	-	TRBV30	TRBJ2-2	TGTGCCTGGAGTTTGAACCGATACACCGGGGAGCTGTTTTTT	CAWSLNRYTGELFF
few	TRBD1	TRBV2	TRBJ1-2	TGTGCCAGCAGTTCCCGACAGGGTATGTTAAATGGCTACACCTTC	CASSSRQGMLNGYTF
-	-	TRBV28	TRBJ2-5	TGTGCCAGCAGTCGAATGCCAGGGGCTATCATACAAGAGACCCAGTACTTC	CASSRMPGAIIQETQYF
once	-	TRBV5-1	TRBJ1-2	TGCGCCAGCAGCCCGGACACCAACTATGGCTACACCTTC	CASSPDTNYGYTF
once	-	TRBV14	TRBJ2-5	TGTGCCAGCAGCCAATTCCGGGGCCAACAAGAGACCCAGTACTTC	CASSQFRGQQETQYF
-	-	TRBV30	TRBJ1-1	TGTGCCTGGAAGGCAGGGGTTGGGTCGAACACTGAAGCTTTCTTT	CAWKAGVGSNTEAFF
-	TRBD2	TRBV7-2	TRBJ2-7	TGTGCCAGCAGCTTAGTGAGTTCGAGCGGGAGCTCCCACGAGCAGTACTTC	CASSLVSSSGSSHEQYF
-	-	TRBV29-1	TRBJ1-2	TGCAGCGTTGCCGGGAAAGGCTATGGCTACACCTTC	CSVAGKGYGYTF
-	TRBD2	TRBV19	TRBJ2-1	TGTGCCAGTAGTATGGGACTAGCGGGAGGGTACAATGAGCAGTTCTTC	CASSMGLAGGYNEQFF
-	-	TRBV11-2	TRBJ1-4	TGTGCCAGCAGCTTAGAGCGGCGGAACCGAAATGAAAAACTGTTTTTT	CASSLERRNRNEKLFF
-	-	TRBV7-9	TRBJ1-1	TGTGCCAGCAACGACCCAGGGTATGGATTGGGCACTGAAGCTTTCTTT	CASNDPGYGLGTEAFF
-	-	TRBV28	TRBJ1-2	TGTGCCAGCAGTGGAGACGTGCGTGGCTACACCTTC	CASSGDVRGYTF
-	-	TRBV9	TRBJ1-1	TGTGCCAGCAGCGAGACCCCCGGGGACCCGCGTGGAGCTTTCTTT	CASSETPGDPRGAFF
once	TRBD1	TRBV7-9	TRBJ2-4	TGTGCCAGCAGCTCCACAAGCCGTGGGGCAGGGGGAAACATTCAGTACTTC	CASSSTSRGAGGNIQYF
-	-	TRBV7-8	TRBJ2-1	TGTGCCAGCAGCCGTTACAATGAGCAGTTCTTC	CASSRYNEQFF